This TCR beta chain was identified in a study of cytomegalovirus exposure and HLA in healthy donors. Points from the study as a whole: The analysis excluded some indistinguishable V segments, including TRBV6-2 and TRBV6-3. Upon later analysis, HLA-associated TCR beta chains proved more clonally expanded than other, equally common chains.

PCR was performed using 60 Vbeta and 13 Jbeta primers. Clones were sequenced by immunoSEQ multiplex PCR, and TCRdb holds only the in-frame ones, with some missing. Of under 200,000 clones in the sample, approximately 12% were seen once. Germline assignment: CDR1 SNHLY and CDR2 FYNNEI. The CDR3 has 14 residues. The J segment lost 3 bases and the V segment lost 3 bases, leaving 2 bases of the junction unmatched. On this clone: Its antigen is unidentified.

The V gene is TRBV2, the J gene TRBJ1-1, with TRBD1 matching over 9 bases. This sequence originates from a man aged 50-59 years in good health and CMV-seropositive. The sample comprised PBMCs. Here the CDR3 reads CASSEGTGYTEAFF. The CDR3 DNA follows: TGTGCCAGCAGTGAGGGGACAGGGTACACTGAAGCTTTCTTT.